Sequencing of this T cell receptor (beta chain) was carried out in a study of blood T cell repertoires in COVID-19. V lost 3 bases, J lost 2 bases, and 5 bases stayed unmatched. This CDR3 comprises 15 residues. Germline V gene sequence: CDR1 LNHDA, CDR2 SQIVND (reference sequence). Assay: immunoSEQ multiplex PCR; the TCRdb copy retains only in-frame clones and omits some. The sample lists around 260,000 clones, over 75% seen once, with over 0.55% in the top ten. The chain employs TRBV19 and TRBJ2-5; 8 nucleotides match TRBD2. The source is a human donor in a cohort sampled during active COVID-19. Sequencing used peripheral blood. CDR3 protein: CASSILAGGQETQYF. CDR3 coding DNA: TGTGCCAGTAGTATTCTGGCGGGGGGACAAGAGACCCAGTACTTC.